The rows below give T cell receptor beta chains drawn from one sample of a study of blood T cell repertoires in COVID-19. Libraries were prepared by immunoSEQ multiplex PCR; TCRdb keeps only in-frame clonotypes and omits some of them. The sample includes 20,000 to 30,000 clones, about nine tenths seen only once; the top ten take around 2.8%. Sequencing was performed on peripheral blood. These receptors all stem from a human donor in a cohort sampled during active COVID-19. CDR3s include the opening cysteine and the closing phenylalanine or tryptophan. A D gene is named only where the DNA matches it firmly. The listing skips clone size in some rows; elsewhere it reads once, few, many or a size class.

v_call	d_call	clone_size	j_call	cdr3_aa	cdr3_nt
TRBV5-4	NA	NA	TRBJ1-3	CASSLRSGGLNTIYF	TGTGCCAGCAGCTTGAGGTCCGGGGGATTGAACACCATATATTTT
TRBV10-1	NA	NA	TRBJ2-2	CASSVRSTGELFF	TGCGCCAGCAGTGTTAGGAGTACCGGGGAGCTGTTTTTT
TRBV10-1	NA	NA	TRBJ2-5	CASSGTTETQYF	TGCGCCAGCAGTGGGACAACTGAGACCCAGTACTTC
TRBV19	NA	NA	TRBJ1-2	CASSRTGGLYGYTF	TGTGCCAGTAGTCGCACGGGTGGTTTATATGGCTACACCTTC
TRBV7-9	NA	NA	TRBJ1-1	CASSLAASDTEAFF	TGTGCCAGCAGCTTAGCAGCTTCGGACACTGAAGCTTTCTTT
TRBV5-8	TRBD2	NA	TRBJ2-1	CASSSPLAGRSPEFF	TGTGCCAGCAGCTCTCCCCTAGCGGGACGCTCTCCGGAGTTCTTC
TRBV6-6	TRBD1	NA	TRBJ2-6	CASSPRPPGGTPSGANVLTF	TGTGCCAGCAGTCCCCGGCCCCCAGGGGGAACTCCCTCTGGGGCCAACGTCCTGACTTTC
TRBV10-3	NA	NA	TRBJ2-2	CAVPRASVTNTGELFF	TGTGCCGTCCCCCGGGCTAGCGTAACTAACACCGGGGAGCTGTTTTTT
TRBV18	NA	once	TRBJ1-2	CASSPPAGSGGYTF	TGTGCCAGCTCACCCCCGGCGGGATCGGGTGGCTACACCTTC
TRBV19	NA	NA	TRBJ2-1	CASSIIGASYNEQFF	TGTGCCAGTAGTATAATTGGGGCATCCTACAATGAGCAGTTCTTC
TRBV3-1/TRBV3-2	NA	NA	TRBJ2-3	CASSPLSAGRTDTQYF	TGTGCCAGCAGCCCGCTCTCGGCGGGGCGCACAGATACGCAGTATTTT
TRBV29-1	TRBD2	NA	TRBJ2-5	CSGQGGGLETQYF	TGCAGCGGCCAAGGCGGGGGGCTGGAGACCCAGTACTTC
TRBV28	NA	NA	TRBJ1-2	CASSPLQSRLGRGYTF	TGTGCCAGCAGCCCCCTTCAATCCCGGCTGGGCCGGGGCTACACCTTC
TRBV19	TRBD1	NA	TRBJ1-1	CASSSQQGALEAFF	TGTGCCAGTAGTTCCCAACAGGGGGCCCTTGAAGCTTTCTTT
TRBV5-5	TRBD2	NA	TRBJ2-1	CASSPTSGGLSYNEQFF	TGTGCCAGCAGCCCGACTAGCGGGGGCCTCTCCTACAATGAGCAGTTCTTC
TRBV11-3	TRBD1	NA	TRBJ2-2	CASSPGGRSGELFF	TGTGCCAGCAGCCCAGGGGGACGGTCCGGGGAGCTGTTTTTT
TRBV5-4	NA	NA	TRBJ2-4	CASSQDLGGRYF	TGTGCCAGCAGCCAAGACTTAGGCGGTCGGTACTTC
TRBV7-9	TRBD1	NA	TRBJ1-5	CASSSTGVQPQHF	TGTGCCAGCAGCTCGACAGGGGTTCAGCCCCAGCATTTT
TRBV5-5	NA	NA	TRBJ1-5	CASSSLEINQPQHF	TGTGCCAGCAGCTCGTTAGAAATCAATCAGCCCCAGCATTTT
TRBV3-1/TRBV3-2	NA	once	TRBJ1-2	CASSQREGYTF	TGTGCCAGCAGCCAGCGTGAAGGCTACACCTTC
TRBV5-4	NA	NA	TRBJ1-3	CASSLSNRDGNTIYF	TGTGCCAGCAGCTTGTCTAACAGGGACGGAAACACCATATATTTT
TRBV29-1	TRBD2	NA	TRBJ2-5	CSVVSLAGAQETQYF	TGCAGCGTTGTTTCCCTAGCGGGCGCTCAAGAGACCCAGTACTTC
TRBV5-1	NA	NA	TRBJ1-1	CASSLDEGRVTEAFF	TGCGCCAGCAGCTTGGACGAGGGAAGGGTCACTGAAGCTTTCTTT
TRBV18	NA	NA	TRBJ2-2	CASSPYGAGELFF	TGTGCCAGCTCACCATACGGTGCCGGGGAGCTGTTTTTT
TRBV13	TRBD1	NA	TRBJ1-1	CASSPRQGRTEAFF	TGTGCCAGCAGCCCCCGACAGGGAAGGACTGAAGCTTTCTTT
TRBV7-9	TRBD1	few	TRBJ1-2	CASSQQGVGGYTF	TGTGCCAGCAGCCAACAGGGGGTAGGTGGCTACACCTTC
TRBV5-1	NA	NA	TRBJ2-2	CASSLETSGELFF	TGCGCCAGCAGCTTGGAAACTAGCGGGGAGCTGTTTTTT
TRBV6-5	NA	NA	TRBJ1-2	CASSSGRGYTF	TGTGCCAGCAGCAGCGGACGCGGCTACACCTTC
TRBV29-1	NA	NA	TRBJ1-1	CSVEEQGNTEAFF	TGCAGCGTTGAAGAACAGGGCAACACTGAAGCTTTCTTT
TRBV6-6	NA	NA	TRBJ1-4	CASRRKTWGLIANEKLFF	TGTGCCAGCAGACGAAAAACCTGGGGGCTCATCGCTAATGAAAAACTGTTTTTT
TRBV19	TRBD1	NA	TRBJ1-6	CASSLGQGASYNSPLHF	TGTGCCAGTAGTCTAGGACAGGGGGCGTCCTATAATTCACCCCTCCACTTT
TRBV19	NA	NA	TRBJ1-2	CASTGANYGYTF	TGTGCCAGTACAGGGGCGAACTATGGCTACACCTTC
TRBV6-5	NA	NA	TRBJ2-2	CASRTGQQNTGELFF	TGTGCCAGCAGGACGGGACAACAGAACACCGGGGAGCTGTTTTTT
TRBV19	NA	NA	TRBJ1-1	CASSKGGRYTEAFF	TGTGCCAGTAGTAAAGGGGGACGGTACACTGAAGCTTTCTTT
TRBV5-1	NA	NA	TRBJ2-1	CASSFDSSYNEQFF	TGCGCCAGCAGCTTTGACAGCTCCTACAATGAGCAGTTCTTC
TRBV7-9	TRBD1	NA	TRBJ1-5	CASSRDRVGFQPQHF	TGTGCCAGCAGCCGGGACAGGGTGGGATTTCAGCCCCAGCATTTT
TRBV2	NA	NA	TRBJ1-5	CASSPWTVNQPQHF	TGTGCCAGCAGCCCCTGGACAGTCAATCAGCCCCAGCATTTT
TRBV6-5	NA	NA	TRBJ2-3	CASITGTGTDTQYF	TGTGCCAGCATTACCGGGACTGGCACAGATACGCAGTATTTT
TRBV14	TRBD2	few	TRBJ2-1	CASSQYGTSNEQFF	TGTGCCAGCAGCCAATACGGGACTAGCAATGAGCAGTTCTTC
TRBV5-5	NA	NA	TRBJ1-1	CASSLGITVNTEAFF	TGTGCCAGCAGCTTGGGTATAACAGTGAACACTGAAGCTTTCTTT
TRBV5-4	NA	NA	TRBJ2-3	CASSLIAGGTDTQYF	TGTGCCAGCAGCTTGATCGCAGGGGGCACAGATACGCAGTATTTT
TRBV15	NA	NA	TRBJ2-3	CATSRDRDFADTQYF	TGTGCCACCAGCAGAGATCGGGACTTCGCAGATACGCAGTATTTT
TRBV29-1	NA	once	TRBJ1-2	CSAPSGVYGYTF	TGCAGCGCCCCGTCGGGGGTCTATGGCTACACCTTC
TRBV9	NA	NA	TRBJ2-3	CASRTASTDTQYF	TGTGCCAGCAGAACAGCAAGCACAGATACGCAGTATTTT
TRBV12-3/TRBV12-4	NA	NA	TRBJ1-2	CATSMGGAYGYTF	TGTGCTACCAGCATGGGGGGTGCCTATGGCTACACCTTC
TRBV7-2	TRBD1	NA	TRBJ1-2	CASSSAGTGIYGYTF	TGTGCCAGCAGCTCAGCCGGGACAGGGATCTATGGCTACACCTTC
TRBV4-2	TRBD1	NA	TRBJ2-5	CASSQTGGEETQYF	TGTGCCAGCAGCCAAACAGGGGGCGAAGAGACCCAGTACTTC
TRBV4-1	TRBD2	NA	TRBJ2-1	CASSSPGLAAYNEQFF	TGCGCCAGCAGCTCGCCGGGGCTAGCGGCCTACAATGAGCAGTTCTTC
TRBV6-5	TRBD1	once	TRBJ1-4	CASTSGTGNEKLFF	TGTGCCAGCACCTCCGGGACAGGGAATGAAAAACTGTTTTTT
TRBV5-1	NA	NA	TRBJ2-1	CASSAKLEMNEQFF	TGCGCCAGCAGCGCCAAACTAGAAATGAATGAGCAGTTCTTC
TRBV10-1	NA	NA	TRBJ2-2	CASSERKSSNTGELFF	TGCGCCAGCAGTGAGCGTAAGAGTTCGAACACCGGGGAGCTGTTTTTT
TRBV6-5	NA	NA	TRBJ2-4	CASSDSVGLGRYF	TGTGCCAGTTCGGACAGTGTCGGCTTAGGGCGGTACTTC
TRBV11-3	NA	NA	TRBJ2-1	CASSQGRGSYNEQFF	TGTGCCAGCAGCCAAGGCAGGGGTTCCTACAATGAGCAGTTCTTC
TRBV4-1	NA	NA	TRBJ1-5	CASSQDSGLAGNQPQHF	TGCGCCAGCAGCCAAGATAGCGGTCTCGCGGGCAATCAGCCCCAGCATTTT